The 29 T cell receptor beta chains listed next were all sequenced from one sample in a study of shared clonotypes between healthy human individuals. Positively selected for CCR7, the CD45RO-negative cells used as naive CD8 cells excluded terminally differentiated effector memory CD45RA+ cells. Generated by immunoSEQ multiplex PCR, the TCRdb table keeps only in-frame clones and is missing some. Here the sample spans hundreds of thousands of clones, around 96% being singletons. The sample comprised naive CD8+ T cells sorted from blood. All receptors derive from a woman aged 25-40 years in good health.

J is TRBJ2-5 and V is TRBV5-1; 7 bases align to TRBD2. V shed 4 bases and J 1 base; nucleotides not matched to a gene: 10. The CDR3 has 16 amino acids. CDR1 SGHRS and CDR2 YFSETQ come from the germline V gene. This CDR3 is CASSPGVAGLQETQYF. The DNA of the CDR3 is TGCGCCAGCAGCCCGGGGGTAGCGGGCCTCCAAGAGACCCAGTACTTC.

The V and J genes are TRBV7-9 and TRBJ1-4, with D unresolved. The CDR3 contains 15 residues. Germline V gene data show CDR1 as SEHNR and CDR2 as FQNEAQ (reference sequence). V lost 1 base and J 7 bases, leaving 13 bases between the germline ends. The CDR3 region is CASSLVSGLREKLFF. CDR3 coding DNA: TGTGCCAGCAGCTTAGTTTCTGGGTTGCGTGAAAAACTGTTTTTT.

The V and J genes are TRBV2 and TRBJ1-4, with TRBD1 matching 7 bases. The CDR3 extends over 14 amino acids. V trimming: 11 bases; J trimming: 8 bases; junction bases outside the gene matches: 14. Germline assignment: CDR1 SNHLY and CDR2 FYNNEI. CDR3 bases: TGTGCCTTCAATCGAGACAGGGACCAGGAAAAACTGTTTTTT. This sequence encodes CAFNRDRDQEKLFF.

The chain joins TRBV6-6 to TRBJ2-7; 10 nucleotides line up with TRBD1. J gave up 3 bases and V 3 bases, and 5 bases lay outside the gene matches. In germline, CDR1 is MNHNY, CDR2 SVGAGI (reference sequence). The CDR3 has 15 amino acids. CDR3 amino acids: CASSYMGQGNYEQYF. The CDR3 DNA follows: TGTGCCAGCAGTTATATGGGACAGGGGAACTACGAGCAGTACTTC.

This chain uses TRBV28 with TRBJ2-7; the D gene is possibly TRBD2 (6 bases). CDR3 length: 16 amino acids. The V end lost 6 bases, the J end lost 5 bases, and 23 bases lay between the germline ends. The germline V gene encodes CDR1 MDHEN and CDR2 SYDVKM. The DNA of the CDR3 is TGTGCCAGCAGCCGACCGACATGGGGGGAGGTTAACGAGCAGTACTTC. The encoded protein is CASSRPTWGEVNEQYF.

Here the CDR3 DNA reads TGTGCCAGCAGCTTAGAGAGCAATGAGCAGTTCTTC. The encoded protein is CASSLESNEQFF. The chain employs TRBV7-9 and TRBJ2-1; D remains unclear. CDR1 SEHNR and CDR2 FQNEAQ come from the germline V gene (reference sequence). This CDR3 contains 12 residues. The V gene lost 1 base and the J gene lost 6 bases, with 4 bases spanning the gap.

This clone has just one count. V is TRBV10-3 and J is TRBJ2-7; D gene unclear. Trimming removed 3 bases from V and 3 bases from J, with 9 bases in between. Germline values: CDR1 ENHRY, CDR2 SYGVKD. The CDR3 sequence is 13 residues long. The CDR3 sequence is CAISDNYFYEQYF. The CDR3 nucleotides read TGTGCCATCAGTGATAACTACTTCTACGAGCAGTACTTC.

The genes are TRBV19 and TRBJ1-1; D is unclear. Germline V gene lookup returns CDR1 LNHDA and CDR2 SQIVND (reference sequence). V lost 3 bases and J 0 bases, leaving 8 bases between the germline ends. CDR3 size: 14 residues. CDR3 nucleotide sequence: TGTGCCAGTAGTATGGTGCCAATGAACACTGAAGCTTTCTTT. Translated: CASSMVPMNTEAFF.

J is TRBJ2-3 and V is TRBV28; TRBD1 or TRBD2 may be the D gene (6 bases each). Deletions cut 7 bases from V and 12 bases from J, with 17 bases between. The CDR3 contains 12 residues. Looked up from germline, CDR1 is MDHEN and CDR2 is SYDVKM. CDR3: CASTLGGGSQYF. CDR3 DNA: TGTGCCAGCACCCTGGGGGGCGGGTCCCAGTATTTT.

The chain carries TRBV2 and TRBJ2-7; D unclear. The CDR3 has 12 residues. Germline V lookup: CDR1 SNHLY, CDR2 FYNNEI. The V gene lost 6 bases and the J gene lost 3 bases, with 9 bases spanning the gap. CDR3 amino acids: CASRPRIYEQYF. CDR3 nucleotides: TGTGCCAGCAGGCCACGGATCTACGAGCAGTACTTC.

This sequence joins TRBV27 and TRBJ1-1; D is undetermined. This CDR3 has 11 amino acids. Germline V lookup: CDR1 MNHEY, CDR2 SMNVEV (reference sequence). V gave up 10 bases and J gave up 2 bases, with 8 bases separating them. CDR3 region: CATWRNTEAFF. The CDR3 DNA reads as TGTGCCACGTGGCGAAACACTGAAGCTTTCTTT.

The genes are TRBV27 and TRBJ1-5, with 9 bases matching TRBD1. Looked up from germline, CDR1 is MNHEY and CDR2 is SMNVEV (reference sequence). Trimming removed 6 bases from V and 10 bases from J; junction bases left unmatched: 16. This CDR3 is built from 16 residues. In DNA form, the CDR3 reads TGTGCCAGCAGCCGTATAGGGACAGGGATAGCAGGCCCCCAGCATTTT. Translation: CASSRIGTGIAGPQHF.

In its sample, this clone was seen once. This chain uses TRBV27 with TRBJ2-3; 10 bases line up with TRBD1. This CDR3 region has 18 residues. The V segment lost 3 bases and the J segment 4 bases; nucleotides outside the gene matches: 13. CDR1 is MNHEY and CDR2 is SMNVEV in the germline V gene (reference sequence). The CDR3 coding sequence is TGTGCCAGCAGTTTCCTCTATGAGACAGGGGGCGACCCAGATACGCAGTATTTT. Its translation is CASSFLYETGGDPDTQYF.

Here the CDR3 DNA reads TGTGCCAGCAGTGCTGAGGGGGCCCCGAACTACGAGCAGTACTTC. It yields the protein CASSAEGAPNYEQYF. J is TRBJ2-7 and V is TRBV2, with 7 bases fitting TRBD1. There are 15 residues in the CDR3. CDR1 is SNHLY and CDR2 is FYNNEI in the germline V gene. V trimming: 4 bases; J trimming: 3 bases; junction bases outside the gene matches: 9.

V is TRBV28 and J is TRBJ1-4, with 9 bases matching TRBD1. The V gene's germline CDR1 is MDHEN and CDR2 SYDVKM. The CDR3 is 14 amino acids. After removal of 3 bases from V and 7 bases from J, the junction contained 3 bases not matched to a gene. CDR3 bases: TGTGCCAGCAGTTTGGGGACAGGGAGTGAAAAACTGTTTTTT. Its translation: CASSLGTGSEKLFF.

The V call is TRBV27, the J call TRBJ1-5; 9 positions match TRBD1. Per germline, CDR1 MNHEY and CDR2 SMNVEV (reference sequence). This CDR3 contains 17 residues. J was trimmed by 0 bases and V by 4 bases; bases with no gene match: 7. CDR3 nucleotides: TGTGCCAGCAGTTCGGACAGGGGTCACATTAGCAATCAGCCCCAGCATTTT. Protein sequence: CASSSDRGHISNQPQHF.

The chain recombines TRBV5-6 with TRBJ1-1; D call uncertain. The germline V gene encodes CDR1 SGHDT and CDR2 YYEEEE. The CDR3 totals 13 residues. The V end was cut by 4 bases, the J end by 0 bases, with 7 bases between. The DNA of the CDR3 is TGTGCCAGCAGCCTGACAATGAACACTGAAGCTTTCTTT. It is translated as CASSLTMNTEAFF.

The chain recombines TRBV19 with TRBJ1-1, with no clear D. The CDR3 consists of 13 residues. With 1 base removed from V and 6 bases from J, the gap between germline ends came to 9 bases. CDR1 and CDR2 from the germline V gene are LNHDA and SQIVND (reference sequence). The CDR3 bases are TGTGCCAGTAGTATAGGGGGTATTGCTGAAGCTTTCTTT. Translation gives CASSIGGIAEAFF.

V and J are TRBV19 and TRBJ2-5; D is possibly TRBD1 or TRBD2 (5 bases each). Per the germline V gene, CDR1 is LNHDA and CDR2 is SQIVND (reference sequence). V dropped 2 bases and J dropped 0 bases, with 16 bases sitting between them. The CDR3 covers 17 residues. This CDR3 is CASSILGAGTYQETQYF. CDR3 nucleotide sequence: TGTGCCAGTAGTATATTAGGGGCCGGGACCTACCAAGAGACCCAGTACTTC.

The rearrangement uses TRBV11-2 and TRBJ2-5; the D is unclear. Trimming cost V 4 bases and J 1 base, with 13 bases left between them. This CDR3 comprises 15 residues. Germline V gene sequence: CDR1 SGHAT, CDR2 FQNNGV. CDR3 amino acids: CASSSDLVSQETQYF. The DNA of the CDR3 is TGTGCCAGCAGCTCAGATTTAGTGTCCCAAGAGACCCAGTACTTC.

The chain combines TRBV11-2 with TRBJ2-7; 7 nucleotides agree with TRBD2. CDR3 length equals 17 residues. Germline V gene data show CDR1 as SGHAT and CDR2 as FQNNGV. The V segment lost 1 base and the J segment 0 bases; nucleotides outside the gene matches: 9. DNA for the CDR3: TGTGCCAGCAGCTTAGTTTGGTCTGCTAGCGGCTCCTACGAGCAGTACTTC. It is translated as CASSLVWSASGSYEQYF.

The J gene is TRBJ2-1, the V gene TRBV28; weak D call: TRBD2 (6 bases). The germline gives CDR1 MDHEN, CDR2 SYDVKM. The CDR3 length is 13 residues. Trimming took 6 bases from V and 7 from J, leaving 13 bases between them. For the CDR3, the DNA is TGTGCCAGCAGGCCGGGACTCGATAATGAGCAGTTCTTC. It translates to CASRPGLDNEQFF.

This clone occurred once. The chain recombines TRBV19 with TRBJ2-7; TRBD1 matches 7 bases. Germline lookup yields CDR1 LNHDA and CDR2 SQIVND (reference sequence). Trimming removed 9 bases from V and 5 bases from J; junction bases left unmatched: 4. The length of the CDR3 is 11 residues. DNA for the CDR3: TGTGCCAGCACACAGGGGAACGAGCAGTACTTC. Its protein product is CASTQGNEQYF.

The chain recombines TRBV27 with TRBJ2-1; tentative D call: TRBD1 (6 bases). V was cut by 5 bases and J by 15 bases, with 17 bases left in between. The V gene's germline CDR1 is MNHEY and CDR2 SMNVEV (reference sequence). The CDR3 is 12 residues long. CDR3 nucleotide sequence: TGTGCCAGCAGTCTTCAGGGGAACATACCGTTCTTC. This codes for CASSLQGNIPFF.

The rearrangement joins TRBV27 to TRBJ1-2; D is unresolved. This CDR3 has 15 amino acids. V was shortened by 3 bases and J by 0 bases, with 11 bases between the two germline ends. CDR1 is MNHEY, CDR2 SMNVEV, per germline (reference sequence). In DNA, the CDR3 is TGTGCCAGCAGTTTCGACCGGAATTCTAACTATGGCTACACCTTC. Its translation is CASSFDRNSNYGYTF.

The rearrangement uses TRBV6-5 and TRBJ2-7; D is ambiguous. Germline V gene data show CDR1 as MNHEY and CDR2 as SVGAGI. The CDR3 runs 11 residues. Trimming took 6 bases from V and 3 from J, leaving 6 bases between them. CDR3 loop: CASSPNYEQYF. The CDR3 DNA reads as TGTGCCAGCAGCCCCAACTACGAGCAGTACTTC.

The chain carries TRBV12-5 and TRBJ1-5; a weak D match, TRBD1 (6 bases). CDR3 size: 13 residues. The germline V gene has CDR1 LGHNT and CDR2 FRNRAP. Trimming left V 4 bases short and J 7 bases short, with 11 bases between. The CDR3 DNA follows: TGTGCTAGTGGTTCGACAGGATTCCAGCCCCAGCATTTT. This codes for CASGSTGFQPQHF.

This clone has just one count. The V and J genes are TRBV7-9 and TRBJ2-7, with 9 nucleotides matching TRBD1. The ends lost 5 bases at V and 4 bases at J; junction bases unmatched: 9. Germline V gene lookup returns CDR1 SEHNR and CDR2 FQNEAQ (reference sequence). CDR3 size: 15 residues. CDR3 amino acids: CASSHPRTGVYEQYF. The CDR3 bases are TGTGCCAGCAGCCACCCCAGGACAGGGGTGTACGAGCAGTACTTC. The whole variable domain, filled in from reference TRBV7-9 and TRBJ2-7, reads DTGVSQNPRHKITKRGQNVTFRCDPISEHNRLYWYRQTLGQGPEFLTYFQNEAQLEKSRLLSDRFSAERPKGSFSTLEIQRTEQGDSAMYLCASSHPRTGVYEQYFGPGTRLTVT.

Comments on this clone: Other nucleotide sequences in the sample specify the same CDR3. The chain recombines TRBV7-9 with TRBJ2-7, with 10 bases aligning to TRBD1. The germline V gene encodes CDR1 SEHNR and CDR2 FQNEAQ (reference sequence). The junction had 11 bases not matched to a gene; V was cut back by 5 bases and J by 4 bases. CDR3 length: 16 residues. Here the CDR3 DNA reads TGTGCCAGCAGCGATTTGGGACAGGGGAAGGCGTACGAGCAGTACTTC. Amino acid sequence: CASSDLGQGKAYEQYF.